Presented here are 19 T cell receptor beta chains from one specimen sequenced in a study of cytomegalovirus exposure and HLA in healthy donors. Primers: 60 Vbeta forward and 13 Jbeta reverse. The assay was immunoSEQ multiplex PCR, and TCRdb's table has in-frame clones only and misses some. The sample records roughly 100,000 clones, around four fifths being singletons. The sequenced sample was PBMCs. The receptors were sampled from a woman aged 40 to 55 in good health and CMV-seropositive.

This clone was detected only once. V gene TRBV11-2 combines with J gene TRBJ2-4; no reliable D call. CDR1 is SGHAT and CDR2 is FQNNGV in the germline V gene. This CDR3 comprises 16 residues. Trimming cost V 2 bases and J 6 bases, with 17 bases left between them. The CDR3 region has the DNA TGTGCCAGCAGCTTACGGCGAGGCGGAGAGCGAAACATTCAGTACTTC. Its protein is CASSLRRGGERNIQYF.

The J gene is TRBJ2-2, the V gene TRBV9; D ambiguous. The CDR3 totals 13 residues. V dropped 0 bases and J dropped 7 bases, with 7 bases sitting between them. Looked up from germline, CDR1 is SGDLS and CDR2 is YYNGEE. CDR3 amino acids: CASSVDYNGELFF. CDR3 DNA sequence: TGTGCCAGCAGCGTAGACTACAACGGGGAGCTGTTTTTT.

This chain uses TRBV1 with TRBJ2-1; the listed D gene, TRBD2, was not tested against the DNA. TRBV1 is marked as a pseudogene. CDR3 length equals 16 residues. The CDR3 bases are TGCACCAGCAGCCCCCCAATGACTAGCGGACTCAATGAGCAGTTCTTC. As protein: CTSSPPMTSGLNEQFF.

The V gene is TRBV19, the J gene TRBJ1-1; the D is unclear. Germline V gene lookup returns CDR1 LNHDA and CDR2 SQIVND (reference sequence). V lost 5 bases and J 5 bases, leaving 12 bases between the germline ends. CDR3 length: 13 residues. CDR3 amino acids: CASSSRQETEAFF. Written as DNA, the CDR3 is TGTGCCAGTAGTTCCCGGCAGGAAACTGAAGCTTTCTTT.

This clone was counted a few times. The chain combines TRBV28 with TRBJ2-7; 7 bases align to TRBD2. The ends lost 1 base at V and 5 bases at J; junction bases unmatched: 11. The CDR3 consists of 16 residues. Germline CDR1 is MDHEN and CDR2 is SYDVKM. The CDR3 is CASSLFRVAGGHEQYF. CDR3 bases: TGTGCCAGCAGTTTATTTCGGGTAGCGGGTGGGCACGAGCAGTACTTC.

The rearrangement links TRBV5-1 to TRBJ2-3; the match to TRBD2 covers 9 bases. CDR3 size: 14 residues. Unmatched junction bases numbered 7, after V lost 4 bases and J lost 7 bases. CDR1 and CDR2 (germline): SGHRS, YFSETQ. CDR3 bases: TGCGCCAGCAGCACACCGGGACTAGCAAATACGCAGTATTTT. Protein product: CASSTPGLANTQYF.

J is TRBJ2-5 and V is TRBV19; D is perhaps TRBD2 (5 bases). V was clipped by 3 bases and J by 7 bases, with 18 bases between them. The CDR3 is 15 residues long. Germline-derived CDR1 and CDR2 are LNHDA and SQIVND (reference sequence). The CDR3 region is CASSIAGPSLSTQYF. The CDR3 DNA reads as TGTGCCAGTAGTATCGCCGGGCCTAGCTTGTCGACCCAGTACTTC.

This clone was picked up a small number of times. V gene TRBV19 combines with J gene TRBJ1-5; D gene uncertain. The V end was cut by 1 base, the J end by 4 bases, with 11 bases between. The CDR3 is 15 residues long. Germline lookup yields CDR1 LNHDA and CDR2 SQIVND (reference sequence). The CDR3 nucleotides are TGTGCCAGTAGTATAGCTATGGTTAATAATCAGCCCCAGCATTTT. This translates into CASSIAMVNNQPQHF. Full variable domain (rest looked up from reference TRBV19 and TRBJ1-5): DGGITQSPKYLFRKEGQNVTLSCEQNLNHDAMYWYRQDPGQGLRLIYYSQIVNDFQKGDIAEGYSVSREKKESFPLTVTSAQKNPTAFYLCASSIAMVNNQPQHFGDGTRLSIL.

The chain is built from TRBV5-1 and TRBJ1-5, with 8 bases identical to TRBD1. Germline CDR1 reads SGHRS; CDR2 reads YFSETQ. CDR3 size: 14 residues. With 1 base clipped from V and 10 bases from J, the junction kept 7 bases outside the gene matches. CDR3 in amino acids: CASSLYGTGGPQHF. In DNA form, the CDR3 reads TGCGCCAGCAGCTTGTACGGGACAGGCGGACCCCAGCATTTT.

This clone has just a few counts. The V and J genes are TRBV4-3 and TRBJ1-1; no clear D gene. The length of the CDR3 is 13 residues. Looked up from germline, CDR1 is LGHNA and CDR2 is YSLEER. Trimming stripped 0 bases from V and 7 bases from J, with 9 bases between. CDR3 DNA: TGCGCCAGCAGCCAAGATCGGGGAATTGAAGCTTTCTTT. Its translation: CASSQDRGIEAFF.

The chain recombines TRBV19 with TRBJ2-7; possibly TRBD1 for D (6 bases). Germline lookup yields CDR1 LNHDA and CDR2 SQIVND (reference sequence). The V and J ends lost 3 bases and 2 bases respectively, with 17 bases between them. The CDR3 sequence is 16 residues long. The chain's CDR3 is CASSISGVVGAYEQYF. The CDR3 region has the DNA TGTGCCAGTAGTATTTCAGGGGTGGTCGGGGCCTACGAGCAGTACTTC. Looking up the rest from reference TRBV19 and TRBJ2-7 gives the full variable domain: DGGITQSPKYLFRKEGQNVTLSCEQNLNHDAMYWYRQDPGQGLRLIYYSQIVNDFQKGDIAEGYSVSREKKESFPLTVTSAQKNPTAFYLCASSISGVVGAYEQYFGPGTRLTVT.

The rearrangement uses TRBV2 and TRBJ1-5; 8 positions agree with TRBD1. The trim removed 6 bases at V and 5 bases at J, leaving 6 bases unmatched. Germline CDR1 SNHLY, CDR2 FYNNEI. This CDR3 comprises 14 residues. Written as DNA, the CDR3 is TGTGCCAGCAGCGATACAGGGGGTGATCAGCCCCAGCATTTT. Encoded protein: CASSDTGGDQPQHF.

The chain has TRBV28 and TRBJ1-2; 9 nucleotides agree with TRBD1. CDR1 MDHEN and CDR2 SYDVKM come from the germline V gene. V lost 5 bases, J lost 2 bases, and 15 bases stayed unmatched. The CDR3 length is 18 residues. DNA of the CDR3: TGTGCCAGCAGTCCCTACGGGACAGGGTATGGACTAAACTATGGCTACACCTTC. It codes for CASSPYGTGYGLNYGYTF.

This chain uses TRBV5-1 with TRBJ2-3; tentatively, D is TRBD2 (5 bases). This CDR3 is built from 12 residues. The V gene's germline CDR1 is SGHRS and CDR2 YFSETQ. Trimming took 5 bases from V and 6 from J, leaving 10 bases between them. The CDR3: CASSPGVDTQYF. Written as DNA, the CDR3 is TGCGCCAGCAGTCCCGGGGTCGATACGCAGTATTTT.

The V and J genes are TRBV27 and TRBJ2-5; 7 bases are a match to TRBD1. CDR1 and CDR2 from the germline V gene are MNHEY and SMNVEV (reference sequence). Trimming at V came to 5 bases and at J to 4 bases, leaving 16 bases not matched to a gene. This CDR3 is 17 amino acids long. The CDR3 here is CASSPHYRGRFGETQYF. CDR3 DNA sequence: TGTGCCAGCAGTCCTCACTACAGGGGAAGGTTTGGAGAGACCCAGTACTTC.

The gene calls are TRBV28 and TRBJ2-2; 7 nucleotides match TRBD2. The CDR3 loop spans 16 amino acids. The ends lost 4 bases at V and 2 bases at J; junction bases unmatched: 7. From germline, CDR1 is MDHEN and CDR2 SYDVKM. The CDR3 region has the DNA TGTGCCAGCAGTTCCCTCTGGGAGGGAAACACCGGGGAGCTGTTTTTT. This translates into CASSSLWEGNTGELFF.

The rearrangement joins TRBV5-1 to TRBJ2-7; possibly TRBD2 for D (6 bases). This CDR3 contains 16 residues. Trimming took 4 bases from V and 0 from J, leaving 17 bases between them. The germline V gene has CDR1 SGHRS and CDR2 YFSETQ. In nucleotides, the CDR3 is TGCGCCAGCAGCCCCCAGGGTGGTAGCGGCTCCTACGAGCAGTACTTC. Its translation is CASSPQGGSGSYEQYF.

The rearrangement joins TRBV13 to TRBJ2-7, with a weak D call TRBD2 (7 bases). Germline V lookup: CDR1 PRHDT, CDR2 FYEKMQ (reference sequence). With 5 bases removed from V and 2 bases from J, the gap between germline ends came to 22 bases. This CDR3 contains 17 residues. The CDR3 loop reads CASSVLFGGGAAYEQYF. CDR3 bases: TGTGCCAGCAGCGTACTATTTGGTGGGGGGGCCGCCTACGAGCAGTACTTC.

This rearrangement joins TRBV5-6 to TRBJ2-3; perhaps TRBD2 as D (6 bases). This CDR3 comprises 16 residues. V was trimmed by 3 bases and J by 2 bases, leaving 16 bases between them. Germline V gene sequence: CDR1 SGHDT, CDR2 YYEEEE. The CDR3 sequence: CASSWAPGEITDTQYF. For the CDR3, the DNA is TGTGCCAGCAGCTGGGCCCCGGGGGAAATCACAGATACGCAGTATTTT.